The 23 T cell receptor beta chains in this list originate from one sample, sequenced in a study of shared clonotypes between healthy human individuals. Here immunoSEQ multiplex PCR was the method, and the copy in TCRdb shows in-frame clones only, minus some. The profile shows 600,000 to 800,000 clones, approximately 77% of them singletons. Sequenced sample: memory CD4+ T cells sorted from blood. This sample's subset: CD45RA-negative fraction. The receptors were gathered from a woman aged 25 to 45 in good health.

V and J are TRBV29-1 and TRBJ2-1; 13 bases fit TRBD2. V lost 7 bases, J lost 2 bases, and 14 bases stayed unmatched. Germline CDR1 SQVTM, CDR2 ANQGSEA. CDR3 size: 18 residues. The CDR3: CSAQRTSGSGRTYNEQFF. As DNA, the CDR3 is TGCAGCGCACAAAGGACTAGCGGGAGTGGTCGGACCTACAATGAGCAGTTCTTC.

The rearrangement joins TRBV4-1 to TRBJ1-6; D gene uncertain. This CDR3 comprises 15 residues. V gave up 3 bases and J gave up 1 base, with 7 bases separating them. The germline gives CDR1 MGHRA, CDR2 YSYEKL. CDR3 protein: CASSQGGSYNSPLHF. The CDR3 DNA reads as TGCGCCAGCAGCCAGGGAGGGTCCTATAATTCACCCCTCCACTTT.

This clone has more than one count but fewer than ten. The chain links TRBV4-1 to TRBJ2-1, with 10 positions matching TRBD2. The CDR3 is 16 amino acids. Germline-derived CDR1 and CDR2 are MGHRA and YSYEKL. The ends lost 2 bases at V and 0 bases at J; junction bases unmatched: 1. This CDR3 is CASSQSSGSSYNEQFF. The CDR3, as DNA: TGCGCCAGCAGCCAATCTAGCGGGAGCTCCTACAATGAGCAGTTCTTC.

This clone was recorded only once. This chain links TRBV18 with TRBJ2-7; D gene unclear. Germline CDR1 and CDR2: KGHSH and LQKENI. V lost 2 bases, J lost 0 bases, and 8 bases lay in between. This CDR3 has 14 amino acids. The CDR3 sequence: CASSPSTDSYEQYF. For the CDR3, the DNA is TGTGCCAGCTCACCAAGCACAGACTCCTACGAGCAGTACTTC. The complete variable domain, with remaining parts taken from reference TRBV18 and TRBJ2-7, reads NAGVMQNPRHLVRRRGQEARLRCSPMKGHSHVYWYRQLPEEGLKFMVYLQKENIIDESGMPKERFSAEFPKEGPSILRIQQVVRGDSAAYFCASSPSTDSYEQYFGPGTRLTVT.

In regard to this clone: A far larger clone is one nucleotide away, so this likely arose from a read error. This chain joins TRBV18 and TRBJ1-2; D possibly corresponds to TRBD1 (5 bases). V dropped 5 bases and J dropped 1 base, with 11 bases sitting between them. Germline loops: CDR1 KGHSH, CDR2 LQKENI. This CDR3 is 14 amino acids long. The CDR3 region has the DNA TGTGCCAGCTCATGGGAGACAGTTAACTATGGCTACACCTTC. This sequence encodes CASSWETVNYGYTF.

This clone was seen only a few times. CDR3 sequence reads: CASSPYLNSETQYF. For the CDR3, the DNA is TGTGCCAGCAGCCCCTACCTAAACAGTGAGACCCAGTACTTC. The genes are TRBV7-2 and TRBJ2-5, with D unclear. Germline-derived CDR1 and CDR2 are SGHTA and FQGNSA. V was shortened by 5 bases and J by 5 bases, with 15 bases between the two germline ends. This CDR3 comprises 14 residues.

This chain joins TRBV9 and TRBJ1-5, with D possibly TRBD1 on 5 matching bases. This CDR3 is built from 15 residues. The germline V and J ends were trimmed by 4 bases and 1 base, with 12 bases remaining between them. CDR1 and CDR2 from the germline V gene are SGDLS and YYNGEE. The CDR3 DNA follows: TGTGCCAGCAGCTCGGGAGGGGAGAGCAATCAGCCCCAGCATTTT. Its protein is CASSSGGESNQPQHF.

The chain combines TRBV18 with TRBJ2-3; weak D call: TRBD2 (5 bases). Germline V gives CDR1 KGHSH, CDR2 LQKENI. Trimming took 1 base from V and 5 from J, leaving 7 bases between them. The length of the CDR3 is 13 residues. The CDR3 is CASSPREKDTQYF. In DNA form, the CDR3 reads TGTGCCAGCTCACCACGGGAGAAAGATACGCAGTATTTT.

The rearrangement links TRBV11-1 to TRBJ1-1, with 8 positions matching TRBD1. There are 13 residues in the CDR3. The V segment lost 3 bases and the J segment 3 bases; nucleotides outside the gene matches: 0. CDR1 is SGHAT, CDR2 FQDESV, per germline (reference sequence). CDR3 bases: TGTGCCAGCAGCTTGACAGGGGACACTGAAGCTTTCTTT. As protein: CASSLTGDTEAFF.

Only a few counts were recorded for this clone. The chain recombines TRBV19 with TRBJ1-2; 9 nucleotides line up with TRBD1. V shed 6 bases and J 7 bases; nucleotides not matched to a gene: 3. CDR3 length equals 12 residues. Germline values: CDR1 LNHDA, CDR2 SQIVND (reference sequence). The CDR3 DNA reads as TGTGCCAGTAGACAGGGGGCGTTTGGCTACACCTTC. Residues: CASRQGAFGYTF.

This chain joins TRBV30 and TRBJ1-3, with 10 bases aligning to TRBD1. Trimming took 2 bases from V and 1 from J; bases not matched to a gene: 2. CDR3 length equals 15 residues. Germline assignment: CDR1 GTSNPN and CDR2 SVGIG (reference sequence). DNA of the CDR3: TGTGCCTGGAGTCGACAGGGGGCTTCTGGAAACACCATATATTTT. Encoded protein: CAWSRQGASGNTIYF.

CDR3 DNA sequence: TGTGCCAGCAGTATCCCGACAGGGGGCTCTGGAAACACCATATATTTT. This gives the protein CASSIPTGGSGNTIYF. The chain uses TRBV6-6 and TRBJ1-3; 9 bases agree with TRBD1. J lost 0 bases, V lost 5 bases, and 5 bases had no gene match. The CDR3 is 16 amino acids. Germline V gives CDR1 MNHNY, CDR2 SVGAGI (reference sequence).

The CDR3 nucleotides read TGTGCCAGCACCGGACAGGGACTCTCTGGAAACACCATATATTTT. Protein sequence: CASTGQGLSGNTIYF. The chain recombines TRBV6-1 with TRBJ1-3; 8 bases are shared with TRBD1. CDR1 MNHNS and CDR2 SASEGT come from the germline V gene. The CDR3 is 15 residues long. V shed 7 bases, J shed 0 bases, and the junction held 5 bases outside the gene matches.

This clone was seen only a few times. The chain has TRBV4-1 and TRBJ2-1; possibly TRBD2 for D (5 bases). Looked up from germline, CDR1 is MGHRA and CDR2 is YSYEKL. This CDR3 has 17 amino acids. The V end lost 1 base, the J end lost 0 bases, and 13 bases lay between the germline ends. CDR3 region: CASSQVTTITSYNEQFF. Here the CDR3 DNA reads TGCGCCAGCAGCCAAGTGACTACGATTACCTCCTACAATGAGCAGTTCTTC.

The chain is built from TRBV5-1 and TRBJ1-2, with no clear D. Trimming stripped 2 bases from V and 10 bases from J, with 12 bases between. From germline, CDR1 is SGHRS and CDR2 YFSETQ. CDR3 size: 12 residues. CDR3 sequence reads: CASSFQEGSYTF. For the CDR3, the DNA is TGCGCCAGCAGCTTTCAGGAGGGATCCTACACCTTC. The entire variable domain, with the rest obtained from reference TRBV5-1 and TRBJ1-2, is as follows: KAGVTQTPRYLIKTRGQQVTLSCSPISGHRSVSWYQQTPGQGLQFLFEYFSETQRNKGNFPGRFSGRQFSNSRSEMNVSTLELGDSALYLCASSFQEGSYTFGSGTRLTVV.

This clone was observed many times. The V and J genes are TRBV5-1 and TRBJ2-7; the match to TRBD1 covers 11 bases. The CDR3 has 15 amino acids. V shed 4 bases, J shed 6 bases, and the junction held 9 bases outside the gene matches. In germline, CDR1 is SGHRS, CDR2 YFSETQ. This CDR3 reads CASSDRTGGDFEQYF. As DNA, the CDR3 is TGCGCCAGCAGCGACAGGACAGGGGGCGATTTCGAGCAGTACTTC.

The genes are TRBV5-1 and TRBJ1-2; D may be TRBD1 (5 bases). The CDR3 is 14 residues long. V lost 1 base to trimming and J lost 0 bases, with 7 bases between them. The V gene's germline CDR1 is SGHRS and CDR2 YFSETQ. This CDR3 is CASSLRGPNYGYTF. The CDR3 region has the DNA TGCGCCAGCAGCTTGAGGGGACCTAACTATGGCTACACCTTC. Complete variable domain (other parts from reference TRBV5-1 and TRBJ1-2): KAGVTQTPRYLIKTRGQQVTLSCSPISGHRSVSWYQQTPGQGLQFLFEYFSETQRNKGNFPGRFSGRQFSNSRSEMNVSTLELGDSALYLCASSLRGPNYGYTFGSGTRLTVV.

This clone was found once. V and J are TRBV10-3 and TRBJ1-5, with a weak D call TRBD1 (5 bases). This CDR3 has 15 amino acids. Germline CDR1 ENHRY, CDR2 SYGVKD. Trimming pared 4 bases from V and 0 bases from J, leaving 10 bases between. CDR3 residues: CAISGDPLSNQPQHF. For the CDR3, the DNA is TGTGCCATCAGTGGGGACCCTCTTAGCAATCAGCCCCAGCATTTT.

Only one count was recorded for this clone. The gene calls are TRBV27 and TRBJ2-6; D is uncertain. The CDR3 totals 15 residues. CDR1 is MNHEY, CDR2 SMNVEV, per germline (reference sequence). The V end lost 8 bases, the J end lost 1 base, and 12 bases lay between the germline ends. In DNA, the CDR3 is TGTGCCAGCGGACCCCATAGATCTGGGGCCAACGTCCTGACTTTC. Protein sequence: CASGPHRSGANVLTF.

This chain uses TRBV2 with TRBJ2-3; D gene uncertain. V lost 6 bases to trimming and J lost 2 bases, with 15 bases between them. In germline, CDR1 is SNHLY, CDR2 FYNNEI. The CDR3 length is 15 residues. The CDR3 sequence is CASRPGSLNTDTQYF. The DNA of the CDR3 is TGTGCCAGCAGACCCGGGTCCCTGAACACAGATACGCAGTATTTT.

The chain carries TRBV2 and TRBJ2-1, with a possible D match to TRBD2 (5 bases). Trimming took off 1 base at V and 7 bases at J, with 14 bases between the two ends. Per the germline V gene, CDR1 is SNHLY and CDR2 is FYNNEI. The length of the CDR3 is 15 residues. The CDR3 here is CASSEGRNHGNEQFF. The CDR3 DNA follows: TGTGCCAGCAGTGAAGGGAGGAACCACGGGAATGAGCAGTTCTTC. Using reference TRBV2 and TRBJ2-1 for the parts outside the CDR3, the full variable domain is EPEVTQTPSHQVTQMGQEVILRCVPISNHLYFYWYRQILGQKVEFLVSFYNNEISEKSEIFDDQFSVERPDGSNFTLKIRSTKLEDSAMYFCASSEGRNHGNEQFFGPGTRLTVL.

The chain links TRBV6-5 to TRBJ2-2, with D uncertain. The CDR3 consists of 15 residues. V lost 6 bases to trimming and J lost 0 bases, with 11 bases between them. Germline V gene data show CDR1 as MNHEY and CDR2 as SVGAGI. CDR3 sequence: CASRDKDANTGELFF. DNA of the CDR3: TGTGCCAGCAGAGATAAGGACGCGAACACCGGGGAGCTGTTTTTT.

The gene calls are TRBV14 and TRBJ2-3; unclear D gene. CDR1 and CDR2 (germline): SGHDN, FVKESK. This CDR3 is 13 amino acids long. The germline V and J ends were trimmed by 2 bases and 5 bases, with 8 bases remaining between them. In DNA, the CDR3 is TGTGCCAGCAGCCAAATGGAAGGAGATACGCAGTATTTT. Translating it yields CASSQMEGDTQYF.